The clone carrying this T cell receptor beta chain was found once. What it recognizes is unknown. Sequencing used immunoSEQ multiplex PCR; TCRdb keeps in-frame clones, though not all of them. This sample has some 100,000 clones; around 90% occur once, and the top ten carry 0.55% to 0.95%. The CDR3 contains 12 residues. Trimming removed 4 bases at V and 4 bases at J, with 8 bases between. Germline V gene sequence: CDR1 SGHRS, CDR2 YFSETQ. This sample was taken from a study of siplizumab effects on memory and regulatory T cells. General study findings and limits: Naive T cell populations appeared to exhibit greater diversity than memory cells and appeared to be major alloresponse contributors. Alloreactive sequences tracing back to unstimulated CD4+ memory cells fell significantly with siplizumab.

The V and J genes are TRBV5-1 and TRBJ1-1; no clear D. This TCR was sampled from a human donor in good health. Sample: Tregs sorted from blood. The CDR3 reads CASSREGTEAFF. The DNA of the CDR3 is TGCGCCAGCAGCCGGGAGGGCACTGAAGCTTTCTTT.